This section outlines one T cell receptor beta chain sequence together with its context. This sample is part of a study of cytomegalovirus exposure and HLA in healthy donors. Across the study: Within an early data release were about 80 million unique TCRs drawn from HLA-typed donors.

Deletions cut 1 base from V and 3 bases from J, with 10 bases between. The CDR3 runs 14 residues. The germline gives CDR1 SGDLS, CDR2 YYNGEE. Primers included in the PCR were 60 Vbeta and 13 Jbeta primers. Clones were sequenced by immunoSEQ multiplex PCR, and TCRdb holds only the in-frame ones, with some missing. The table lists 150,000 to 200,000 clones, about four fifths of them singletons. This sequence originates from a woman in her twenties or thirties in good health and CMV-seropositive. J is TRBJ1-1 and V is TRBV9; TRBD1 might be the D (5 bases). Specimen: PBMCs. The CDR3 DNA sequence: TGTGCCAGCAGCGTATCAGGGTGGGACACTGAAGCTTTCTTT. Its translation: CASSVSGWDTEAFF. The full variable domain, with the rest looked up from reference TRBV9 and TRBJ1-1, is DSGVTQTPKHLITATGQRVTLRCSPRSGDLSVYWYQQSLDQGLQFLIQYYNGEERAKGNILERFSAQQFPDLHSELNLSSLELGDSALYFCASSVSGWDTEAFFGQGTRLTVV.